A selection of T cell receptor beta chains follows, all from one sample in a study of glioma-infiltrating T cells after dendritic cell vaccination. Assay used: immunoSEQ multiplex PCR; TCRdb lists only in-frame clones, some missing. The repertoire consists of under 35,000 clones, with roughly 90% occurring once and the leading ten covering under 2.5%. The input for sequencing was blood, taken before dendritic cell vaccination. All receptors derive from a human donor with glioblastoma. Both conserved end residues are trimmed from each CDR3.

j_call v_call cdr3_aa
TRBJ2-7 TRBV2 ASRPGLAGGLEQY
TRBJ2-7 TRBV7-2 ASSWDRDYQYEQY
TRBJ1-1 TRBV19 ASSISRNVPGTEAF
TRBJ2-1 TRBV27 ASSLSGGSGNEQF
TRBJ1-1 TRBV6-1 ASSERPGLLTEAF
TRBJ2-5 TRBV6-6 ASSYLSETQY
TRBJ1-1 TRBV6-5 ASSYSAYIMNTEAF
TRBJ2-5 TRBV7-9 ASSPGAGVRTQY
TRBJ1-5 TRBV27 ASSPSTGQLNQPQH
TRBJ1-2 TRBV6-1 ASSEAMGDRDGYT
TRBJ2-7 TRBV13 ASRKKGDSYEQY
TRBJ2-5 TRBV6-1 ASSDRDRGSWETQY
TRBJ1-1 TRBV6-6 ASSFLSTEAF
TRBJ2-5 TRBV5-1 ASFIAGRETQY
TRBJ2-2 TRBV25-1 ASSGQGYTGELF
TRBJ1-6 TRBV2 ASSVGTLNSYNSPLH
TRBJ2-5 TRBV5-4 ASSHLRVDSQETQY
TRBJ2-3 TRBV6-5 ASSLQGAQDTQY
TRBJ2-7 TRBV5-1 ASSADRGRYEQY
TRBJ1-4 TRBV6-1 AARRVPTNEKLF
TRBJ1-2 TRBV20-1 SASSGGLST
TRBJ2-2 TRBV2 ASSLLSAGELF
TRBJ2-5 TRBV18 ASSHTGMKETQY
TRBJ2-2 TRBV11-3 ASSFQGSTGELF
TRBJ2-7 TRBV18 ASSRETTLRLEEQY
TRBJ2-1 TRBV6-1 ASMRGGSYNEQF
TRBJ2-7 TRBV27 ASSTGASYEQY
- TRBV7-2 ASSSGRGGLNYEQY
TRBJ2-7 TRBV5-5 ASIPVGSGGAYEQY
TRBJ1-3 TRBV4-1 ASSLTGSSGNTIY
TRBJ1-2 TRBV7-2 ASSLGTVNYGYT
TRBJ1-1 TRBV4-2 ARIPTGLNTEAF
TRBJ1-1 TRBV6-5 ASSYSNGNTEAF
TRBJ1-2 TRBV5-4 ASSFDGNGYT
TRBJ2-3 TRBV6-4 ASSEAGLTDTQY
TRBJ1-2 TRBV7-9 ASSLESGYYGYT
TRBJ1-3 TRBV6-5 ASSLGGIGNTIY
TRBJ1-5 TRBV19 ASSWGQGGNQPQH
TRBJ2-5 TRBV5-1 ASSSGTAQETQY
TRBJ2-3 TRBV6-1 ASRLARPSTDTQY
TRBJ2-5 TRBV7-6 ASSLAEASGGGETQY
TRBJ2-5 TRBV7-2 ASSSYSGPQETQY
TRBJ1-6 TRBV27 ASSFSQGAKDNSPLH
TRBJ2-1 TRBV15 ATSREIKRGANNEQF
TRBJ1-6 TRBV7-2 ASSLAETGGSGSPLH
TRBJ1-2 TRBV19 ASSRDSLANYGYT
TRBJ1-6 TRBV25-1 ASVGLFGGSPLH
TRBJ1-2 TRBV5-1 ASRRQDNAPNYGHT
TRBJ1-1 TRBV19 ASRTGTINTLNTEAF
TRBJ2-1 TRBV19 ASSIRSGGRSSYNEQF
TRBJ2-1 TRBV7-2 ASSSLAGAPNEQF
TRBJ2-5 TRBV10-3 ATQGAAGPIQETQY
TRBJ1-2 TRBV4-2 ASSPQGDYGYT
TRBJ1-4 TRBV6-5 ASSYSSAGGFEKLF
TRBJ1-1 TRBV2 ASGQGVSEAF
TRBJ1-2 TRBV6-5 ASRREANYGYT
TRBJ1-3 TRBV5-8 ASSWGGRGGNTIY
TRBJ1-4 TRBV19 ASSIRDRVIEKLF
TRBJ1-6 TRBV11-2 ASSLLYQGNNSPLH
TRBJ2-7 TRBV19 ASSRDSGYEQY